This TCR beta chain is from a study of T cell responses to AZD1222 COVID-19 vaccine (TCRdb year 2021). In the study overall: AZD1222 recipients given second doses at about 4 weeks or at about 12 weeks were pooled, since spike-specific TCR depth and breadth were not found to differ between the two schedules. TCR sequencing covered about 230 trial participants: around 210 given two doses of AZD1222 and about 26 given two doses of MenACWY control vaccine. Trial participants were enrolled by age into subgroups of 18-55, 56-69 and 70-plus years, and 148, 28 and 57 TCR-sequenced participants, respectively, were included in these subgroups.

The CDR3 regions of human TCRbeta chains were subjected to immunosequencing. The authors' pipeline ran thus. Repertoire TCRs were matched against a reference library of SARS-CoV-2-specific TCRs generated with the MIRA antigen-specificity platform. Breadth was defined as the fraction of unique TCRs that were SARS-CoV-2-associated. Depth was defined as the fraction of total T cells that were SARS-CoV-2-associated. Using the MIRA data, each spike-specific TCR was mapped to the spike region that the TCR reacts to and placed in a CD4 or CD8 class. Log10-transformed breadth and depth values were compared by one-way ANOVA with Sidak's multiple comparisons tests. TCRdb took this table from immuneACCESS and kept in-frame rearrangements with V and J called. Such tables lack part of the clones; where checked against another copy, unresolved V genes explain under half of the gap, and the rest is unexplained. From that table come the V and J calls and clone size; the DNA was used to work out D and trimming. Present in this sample are 100,000 to 150,000 clones, around 90% of which were seen just once. The ten largest clonotypes hold 3.5% to 5% of the sample.

Study-wide conclusions, independent of this receptor: Nearly half of unique spike-specific TCRs reportedly recognized epitopes outside regions mutated in the B.1.351 and B.1.1.7 variants. A significant rise in spike-specific TCR breadth and depth was observed after two AZD1222 doses relative to day 0 and relative to MenACWY recipients. Because no day 14 peak-response samples were available, repertoires were characterized only after the peak T cell response. Conclusions about previously exposed vaccinees were limited because only six AZD1222 recipients were SARS-CoV-2 seropositive at baseline. The whole spike protein was spanned by vaccine-associated CD4 TCRs, and dominant responses were seen in regions 160-218 and 743-854. Most participants were white British and females outnumbered males, and the authors suggested that clonal diversity may have been underestimated. The 56-69-year group was small, and its depth increase did not reach significance, likely because of low power.

V loses 7 bases, J loses 2 bases, and the germline ends lie 11 bases apart. The CDR3 numbers 13 residues from cysteine through phenylalanine. The DNA shown is the 39-base CDR3, in frame from base 1. This specimen's time point label, interpreted: baseline before first vaccination. The vaccinee samples were drawn from two UK trials, COV001 and COV002, one of which was a single-blind randomized controlled phase 2/3 trial testing AZD1222 (ChAdOx1 nCoV-19) in healthy adults. For TCRbeta chain sequencing, PBMC samples from trial participants were taken at day 0 and at day 28 after the second dose. Note on this clone: Its binding antigen is unknown. There are no base qualities to consult, and no much larger clone falls within one base.

The material was peripheral blood, obtained on day 0 of AZD1222 vaccination. The clonotype was recovered from an adult in good health. Recombination connected TRBV12-3 or TRBV12-4 to TRBJ1-1; no D gene is confidently identified. The CDR3 amino acid sequence is: CASTGLHNTEAFF. The bases are TGTGCCAGCACCGGGTTACACAACACTGAAGCTTTCTTT.